The next 22 T cell receptor beta chains were all read from a single sample in a study of Graves' ophthalmopathy and Graves' hyperthyroidism. Amplification targeted the TCR beta CDR3 regions, with RNA transcripts as the source material. Scientists carried out first-round RT-PCR using HTBI primers and then a second-round multiplex PCR. Each CDR3 protein gets one entry after TCRdb re-called the multiplex PCR reads with MiXCR. The repertoire includes just over 600,000 distinct CDR3 sequences, about 24% of them detected once, and approximately 6.9% sits in the top ten. The sequenced material came from peripheral blood. Receptors were obtained from a woman aged 18-29 years with stable Graves' hyperthyroidism. Some clones in this sample may be carry-over from other donors' samples.

This clonotype is a singleton in its sample. The chain links TRBV6-1 to TRBJ2-7; 7 bases are a match to TRBD1. With V trimmed by 4 bases and J by 5 bases, 11 bases remained unmatched. Germline loops: CDR1 MNHNS, CDR2 SASEGT. The CDR3 extends over 15 amino acids. Written as DNA, the CDR3 is TGTGCCAGCAGTGGCTGGGACAGCCCCAAAGACGAGCAGTACTTC. It yields the protein CASSGWDSPKDEQYF.

At least ten counts were recorded for this clonotype. This chain uses TRBV3-1 with TRBJ1-6; 7 bases line up with TRBD1. V lost 5 bases and J lost 7; bases outside the gene matches: 8. CDR1 and CDR2 from the germline V gene are LGHDT and YNNKEL (reference sequence). The CDR3 sequence is 15 residues long. The CDR3 reads CASSATAQGNSPLHF. The CDR3 coding sequence is TGTGCCAGCAGCGCTACGGCACAGGGGAATTCACCCCTCCACTTT.

This clonotype was picked up a small number of times. V and J are TRBV15 and TRBJ2-5; TRBD1 aligns across 7 bases. The CDR3 contains 14 residues. Trimming removed 1 base from V and 5 bases from J; junction bases left unmatched: 4. Germline V gene data show CDR1 as LNHNV and CDR2 as YYDKDF (reference sequence). The CDR3 DNA reads as TGTGCCACCAGCAGAGGAACAGGGGAGGAGACCCAGTACTTC. Protein: CATSRGTGEETQYF.

This chain joins TRBV6-1 and TRBJ1-2; TRBD1 matches 9 bases. Unmatched junction bases numbered 6, after V lost 6 bases and J lost 7 bases. CDR1 is MNHNS, CDR2 SASEGT, per germline. This CDR3 spans 13 amino acids. The CDR3 spells CASRGTGGRGYTF. Here the CDR3 DNA reads TGTGCCAGCAGGGGAACAGGGGGCCGTGGCTACACCTTC.

This clonotype was observed at least ten times. The chain employs TRBV27 and TRBJ2-7; 8 nucleotides match TRBD1. Germline trimming cut 4 bases from V and 4 bases from J; bases unmatched to any gene: 6. In germline, CDR1 is MNHEY, CDR2 SMNVEV (reference sequence). This CDR3 spans 14 amino acids. The CDR3, as DNA: TGTGCCAGCAGTTCCGCGGACAGGGTGTACGAGCAGTACTTC. Its translation is CASSSADRVYEQYF.

This clonotype was seen at least ten times. CDR3 DNA: TGTGCCAGCAGCGAACAGGGTTGGTATAGCAATCAGCCCCAGCATTTT. Protein product: CASSEQGWYSNQPQHF. V is TRBV11-2 and J is TRBJ1-5; D perhaps matches TRBD1 (6 bases). This CDR3 region has 16 residues. Germline V CDR1 and CDR2: SGHAT, FQNNGV. The V and J ends lost 5 bases and 0 bases respectively, with 14 bases between them.

This clonotype was seen a handful of times. CDR3 sequence (DNA): TGTGCCAGCAGGCTGGGACTGAACTACGAGCAGTACTTC. As protein: CASRLGLNYEQYF. The J gene is TRBJ2-7, the V gene TRBV6-1; a weak D match, TRBD2 (6 bases). The length of the CDR3 is 13 residues. V dropped 6 bases and J dropped 3 bases, with 12 bases sitting between them. Germline loops: CDR1 MNHNS, CDR2 SASEGT.

This clonotype was found many times. The chain combines TRBV6-1 with TRBJ2-2; 9 nucleotides agree with TRBD1. After removal of 6 bases from V and 5 bases from J, the junction contained 7 bases not matched to a gene. The CDR3 consists of 15 residues. Germline V gene sequence: CDR1 MNHNS, CDR2 SASEGT. The CDR3 DNA is TGTGCCAGCAGCCCACGGGACAGGGTAACCGGGGAGCTGTTTTTT. Translated: CASSPRDRVTGELFF.

This clonotype was seen a handful of times. It may be a read error: a sequence one base away is much more abundant. The chain employs TRBV5-1 and TRBJ2-7; TRBD1 is a possible D gene (6 bases). The CDR3 has 13 amino acids. The germline CDR1 and CDR2 sequences are SGHRS and YFSETQ. The CDR3 DNA reads TGCGTCAGCAGACTGGGACACCGCTACGAGCAGTACTTC. Its translation is CVSRLGHRYEQYF. Full variable domain (missing parts from reference TRBV5-1 and TRBJ2-7): KAGVTQTPRYLIKTRGQQVTLSCSPISGHRSVSWYQQTPGQGLQFLFEYFSETQRNKGNFPGRFSGRQFSNSRSEMNVSTLELGDSALYLCVSRLGHRYEQYFGPGTRLTVT.

The chain is built from TRBV12-3 or TRBV12-4 and TRBJ2-7; D gene unclear. The CDR3 runs to 16 residues. Trimming pared 2 bases from V and 4 bases from J, leaving 18 bases between. The CDR3 loop reads CASSLSGARERYEQYF. CDR3 DNA: TGTGCCAGCAGTTTATCAGGTGCGAGAGAACGGTACGAGCAGTACTTC.

J is TRBJ2-7 and V is TRBV28, with 8 nucleotides matching TRBD1. The germline V gene has CDR1 MDHEN and CDR2 SYDVKM. V was pared by 5 bases and J by 6 bases, with 9 bases of the junction left unmatched. The CDR3 loop spans 14 amino acids. For the CDR3, the DNA is TGTGCCAGCAGTACCCCGGACAGGGCGGGCGAGCAGTACTTC. This gives the protein CASSTPDRAGEQYF. Filled out from reference TRBV28 and TRBJ2-7, the complete variable domain reads DVKVTQSSRYLVKRTGEKVFLECVQDMDHENMFWYRQDPGLGLRLIYFSYDVKMKEKGDIPEGYSVSREKKERFSLILESASTNQTSMYLCASSTPDRAGEQYFGPGTRLTVT.

Many counts were recorded for this clonotype. V usage is TRBV28 and J usage is TRBJ1-5; D perhaps matches TRBD1 (5 bases). The V end lost 6 bases, the J end lost 4 bases, and 13 bases lay between the germline ends. Germline CDR1 is MDHEN and CDR2 is SYDVKM. This CDR3 is built from 14 residues. The CDR3 sequence: CASRTEQANQPQHF. The CDR3 nucleotides are TGTGCCAGCAGGACGGAACAGGCAAATCAGCCCCAGCATTTT. Using reference TRBV28 and TRBJ1-5 for the parts outside the CDR3, the full variable domain is DVKVTQSSRYLVKRTGEKVFLECVQDMDHENMFWYRQDPGLGLRLIYFSYDVKMKEKGDIPEGYSVSREKKERFSLILESASTNQTSMYLCASRTEQANQPQHFGDGTRLSIL.

This clonotype was seen a handful of times. The V call is TRBV11-2, the J call TRBJ1-3; 7 bases are a match to TRBD1. CDR3 length: 17 amino acids. The junction had 7 bases not matched to a gene; V was cut back by 2 bases and J by 0 bases. Germline CDR1 is SGHAT and CDR2 is FQNNGV. The CDR3 region has the DNA TGTGCCAGCAGCTTAAGACCGGGACAGCTCTCTGGAAACACCATATATTTT. It codes for CASSLRPGQLSGNTIYF.

This clonotype appeared many times. The chain combines TRBV11-1 with TRBJ2-7; D is unresolved. The ends were cut back, 5 bases at V and 3 bases at J, with 17 bases in the middle. The CDR3 runs to 15 residues. CDR1 is SGHAT and CDR2 is FQDESV in the germline V gene (reference sequence). The CDR3 DNA sequence: TGTGCCAGCAGCCCAGAGCCCGATACTTACTACGAGCAGTACTTC. Amino acid sequence: CASSPEPDTYYEQYF.

This clonotype was picked up many times. The chain couples TRBV30 to TRBJ1-1; D is ambiguous. CDR1 and CDR2 from the germline V gene are GTSNPN and SVGIG (reference sequence). There are 14 residues in the CDR3. With 8 bases removed from V and 0 bases from J, the gap between germline ends came to 16 bases. CDR3 amino acids: CAGAGSAMNTEAFF. The CDR3 nucleotides are TGTGCCGGAGCGGGGTCCGCCATGAACACTGAAGCTTTCTTT.

In this sample, this clonotype turned up many times. The chain is built from TRBV12-3 or TRBV12-4 and TRBJ1-6; a possible D gene is TRBD1 (5 bases). The CDR3 covers 13 residues. V was trimmed by 8 bases and J by 6 bases, leaving 11 bases between them. Written as DNA, the CDR3 is TGTGCCAGCCGGGACGCCCTTAATTCACCCCTCCACTTT. Translated, it gives CASRDALNSPLHF.

This clonotype was observed many times. V gene TRBV7-9 combines with J gene TRBJ1-6; no clear D. This CDR3 comprises 15 residues. V lost 2 bases to trimming and J lost 6 bases, with 11 bases between them. Germline CDR1 is SEHNR and CDR2 is FQNEAQ (reference sequence). The DNA of the CDR3 is TGTGCCAGCAGCTTACAGGACGTCCTTAATTCACCCCTCCACTTT. This codes for CASSLQDVLNSPLHF.

This clonotype has a handful of counts. This chain links TRBV13 with TRBJ1-2; D is unclear. CDR3 size: 16 residues. From germline, CDR1 is PRHDT and CDR2 FYEKMQ (reference sequence). V was clipped by 5 bases and J by 5 bases, with 21 bases between them. CDR3 coding DNA: TGTGCCAGCAGCCCAGACCCCGGGATTACTGAATATGGCTACACCTTC. Translated: CASSPDPGITEYGYTF.

The J gene is TRBJ1-1, the V gene TRBV20-1; 9 bases agree with TRBD1. J gave up 10 bases and V 4 bases, and 13 bases lay outside the gene matches. In germline, CDR1 is DFQATT, CDR2 SNEGSKA (reference sequence). The CDR3 covers 14 residues. The CDR3 DNA sequence: TGCAGTGCTACTTTTCCGTACAGGGGGCGTGGAGCTTTCTTT. Its translation is CSATFPYRGRGAFF.

This clonotype was counted ten times or more. The chain links TRBV27 to TRBJ1-2; 8 nucleotides agree with TRBD1. Germline CDR1 reads MNHEY; CDR2 reads SMNVEV (reference sequence). The CDR3 extends over 17 amino acids. The junction had 15 bases not matched to a gene; V was cut back by 8 bases and J by 1 base. The CDR3 sequence is CASLLRPGQAINYGYTF. The CDR3 DNA is TGTGCCAGCCTATTAAGGCCGGGACAGGCAATTAACTATGGCTACACCTTC.

Ten or more counts support this clonotype. The CDR3 DNA follows: TGTGCCAGTCAGGGACACAGCTACGAGCAGTACTTC. Its translation: CASQGHSYEQYF. The V gene is TRBV6-1, the J gene TRBJ2-7; D possibly corresponds to TRBD1 (6 bases). Germline assignment: CDR1 MNHNS and CDR2 SASEGT. Trimming took 9 bases from V and 3 from J, leaving 12 bases between them. The CDR3 contains 12 residues.

This clonotype was seen a few times. The chain uses TRBV7-2 and TRBJ2-5; 8 nucleotides match TRBD2. Germline assignment: CDR1 SGHTA and CDR2 FQGNSA. V dropped 3 bases and J dropped 11; count of bases not matched to a gene: 14. The CDR3 extends over 15 amino acids. CDR3 in amino acids: CASSFSGSLSTEQYF. Written as DNA, the CDR3 is TGTGCCAGCAGCTTCAGCGGGAGCCTAAGTACGGAACAGTACTTC. The entire variable domain, with the rest obtained from reference TRBV7-2 and TRBJ2-5, is as follows: GAGVSQSPSNKVTEKGKDVELRCDPISGHTALYWYRQSLGQGLEFLIYFQGNSAPDKSGLPSDRFSAERTGGSVSTLTIQRTQQEDSAVYLCASSFSGSLSTEQYFGPGTRLLVL.